This is a list of T cell receptor beta chains from one sample in a study of T cells after yellow fever vaccination. Using its own MiXCR run on the 5' RACE reads, TCRdb lists one record per CDR3 protein. The table includes 100,000 to 150,000 distinct CDR3 sequences, 7.4% detected once. Sequenced material: CD4+ T cells sorted from PBMCs, taken around 10 days after the first yellow fever vaccination. Source of these receptors: a young man who received the YFV17D yellow fever vaccine. Both conserved end residues are trimmed from each CDR3. The D gene is left open where the match is weak.

CDR3 length	V gene	D gene	J gene	CDR3 protein
13	TRBV18	.	TRBJ1-5	ASSPRGGRVQPQH
11	TRBV6-5	.	TRBJ2-1	ASSLQAYNEQF
11	TRBV11-2	.	TRBJ2-3	ASSLQASSTQY
10	TRBV27	.	TRBJ1-6	ASSTHNSPLH
12	TRBV20-1	TRBD2	TRBJ2-1	SAIFLAGGTVQF
13	TRBV20-1	.	TRBJ1-2	SATSATAFGYGYT
10	TRBV6-2/TRBV6-3	.	TRBJ2-2	ASSSLTGELF
10	TRBV12-3/TRBV12-4	.	TRBJ1-2	ASSPDSHGYT
13	TRBV11-2	.	TRBJ2-2	ASSLVEEYTGELF
12	TRBV6-4	.	TRBJ2-2	DLRAGENTGELF
11	TRBV20-1	.	TRBJ1-1	SAIDVGNTEAF
14	TRBV5-1	TRBD1	TRBJ1-4	ASSDTGGAGNEKLF
15	TRBV10-3	TRBD1	TRBJ2-6	AISVQGADSGANVLT
11	TRBV6-2/TRBV6-3	TRBD1	TRBJ1-2	ASSRDRASGYT
16	TRBV18	TRBD2	TRBJ2-3	ASSPLGSGGSRTDTQY
13	TRBV18	.	TRBJ1-1	ASSPRGRGNTEAF
13	TRBV5-4	TRBD1	TRBJ2-1	ASSLGTGGDNEQF